The next 28 T cell receptor beta chains were all read from a single sample in a study of blood T cell repertoires in COVID-19. Clones were sequenced by immunoSEQ multiplex PCR, and TCRdb holds only the in-frame ones, with some missing. The sample shows 240,000 or so clones, 80% to 90% of them seen only once. Source material: peripheral blood. The receptor set was obtained from a man aged 55 to 69 with acute or convalescent COVID-19.

This clone was observed a handful of times. The chain uses TRBV9 and TRBJ1-3; D unresolved. The CDR3 is 14 residues long. Germline V CDR1 and CDR2: SGDLS, YYNGEE. Trimming removed 3 bases from V and 2 bases from J, with 9 bases in between. The CDR3 nucleotides read TGTGCCAGCAGCGCCCCGTCGGCTGGAAACACCATATATTTT. Translation: CASSAPSAGNTIYF.

The DNA for the CDR3 is TGTGCCAGCCGGCTGGGACTGAACAATGAGCAGTTCTTC. Its translation: CASRLGLNNEQFF. The chain joins TRBV6-5 to TRBJ2-1, with TRBD2 as a possible D gene (6 bases). V lost 8 bases to trimming and J lost 5 bases, with 13 bases between them. The CDR3 has 13 amino acids. Germline CDR1 and CDR2: MNHEY and SVGAGI.

The rearrangement joins TRBV4-2 to TRBJ1-4; 9 bases line up with TRBD1. The CDR3 length is 19 residues. Trimming took 0 bases from V and 0 from J; bases not matched to a gene: 8. Per germline, CDR1 LGHNA and CDR2 YNFKEQ. CDR3 loop: CASSQDFIGQGSTNEKLFF. DNA for the CDR3: TGTGCCAGCAGCCAAGATTTTATTGGACAGGGGTCAACTAATGAAAAACTGTTTTTT.

The CDR3 here is CASSLGATGGNEKLFF. CDR3 sequence (DNA): TGCGCCAGCAGCTTGGGGGCAACAGGGGGCAATGAAAAACTGTTTTTT. The chain recombines TRBV5-1 with TRBJ1-4, with 9 bases identical to TRBD1. CDR3 length: 16 amino acids. Germline values: CDR1 SGHRS, CDR2 YFSETQ. Unmatched junction bases numbered 5, after V lost 0 bases and J lost 5 bases.

The chain carries TRBV28 and TRBJ2-3; 10 positions match TRBD2. CDR3 length: 15 residues. Germline lookup yields CDR1 MDHEN and CDR2 SYDVKM. The V segment lost 5 bases and the J segment 5 bases; nucleotides outside the gene matches: 7. The CDR3 DNA is TGTGCCAGCAGTCCCACTAGCGGGACTAGAGATACGCAGTATTTT. The encoded protein is CASSPTSGTRDTQYF.

The V and J genes are TRBV25-1 and TRBJ1-1; 8 positions match TRBD1. V was pared by 3 bases and J by 0 bases, with 3 bases of the junction left unmatched. Germline-derived CDR1 and CDR2 are MGHDK and SYGVNS. The CDR3 sequence is 15 residues long. The CDR3 reads CASSDYRGVNTEAFF. In DNA, the CDR3 is TGTGCCAGCAGTGATTACAGGGGGGTGAACACTGAAGCTTTCTTT.

This clone was seen only a few times. The V call is TRBV6-2 or TRBV6-3, the J call TRBJ1-1; D is perhaps TRBD1 (5 bases). CDR1 MNHEY and CDR2 SVGEGT come from the germline V gene. The CDR3 spans 13 residues. V shed 6 bases and J shed 5 bases, with 13 bases lying between them. The CDR3 DNA reads as TGTGCCAGCAGCCGCCGGGGGAGGACTGAAGCTTTCTTT. Its translation is CASSRRGRTEAFF.

The CDR3 DNA reads as TGTGCCAGCTCACCATTGTCTCCGGGACAGCGAAATTCACCCCTCCACTTT. It yields the protein CASSPLSPGQRNSPLHF. This chain joins TRBV18 and TRBJ1-6; 7 nucleotides line up with TRBD1. CDR3 size: 17 residues. With V trimmed by 2 bases and J by 7 bases, 11 bases remained unmatched. Germline loops: CDR1 KGHSH, CDR2 LQKENI.

The chain recombines TRBV3-1 (or the pseudogene TRBV3-2) with TRBJ1-2; 7 positions agree with TRBD1. V trimming: 0 bases; J trimming: 2 bases; junction bases outside the gene matches: 0. CDR3 length equals 14 residues. Germline loops: CDR1 LGHDT, CDR2 YNNKEL (reference sequence). CDR3 in DNA: TGTGCCAGCAGCCAAGAGACAGGGAACTATGGCTACACCTTC. Residues: CASSQETGNYGYTF.

The rearrangement uses TRBV10-3 and TRBJ2-7, with D unclear. This CDR3 is 14 amino acids long. Looked up from germline, CDR1 is ENHRY and CDR2 is SYGVKD. V was trimmed by 3 bases and J by 0 bases, leaving 9 bases between them. CDR3 in DNA: TGTGCCATCAGTGATGTTTACAGCTCCTACGAGCAGTACTTC. This codes for CAISDVYSSYEQYF.

This rearrangement joins TRBV7-8 to TRBJ1-1; D is uncertain. Deletions cut 3 bases from V and 4 bases from J, with 18 bases between. CDR3 length: 16 residues. Germline assignment: CDR1 SGHVS and CDR2 FQNEAQ. The CDR3 loop reads CASSFSAPVEGTEAFF. CDR3 coding DNA: TGTGCCAGCAGCTTCTCAGCCCCGGTTGAGGGCACTGAAGCTTTCTTT. Filled out from reference TRBV7-8 and TRBJ1-1, the complete variable domain reads GAGVSQSPRYKVAKRGQDVALRCDPISGHVSLFWYQQALGQGPEFLTYFQNEAQLDKSGLPSDRFFAERPEGSVSTLKIQRTQQEDSAVYLCASSFSAPVEGTEAFFGQGTRLTVV.

The chain is built from TRBV5-1 and TRBJ2-1, with a tentative D call TRBD2 (6 bases). The CDR3 totals 18 residues. Looked up from germline, CDR1 is SGHRS and CDR2 is YFSETQ. V lost 3 bases to trimming and J lost 2 bases, with 21 bases between them. CDR3 in amino acids: CASSSYASRDFPYNEQFF. CDR3 DNA sequence: TGCGCCAGCAGCTCTTACGCCTCCCGGGACTTCCCCTACAATGAGCAGTTCTTC.

The chain links TRBV19 to TRBJ1-5; D call uncertain. This CDR3 has 13 residues. The germline CDR1 and CDR2 sequences are LNHDA and SQIVND (reference sequence). Trimming cost V 3 bases and J 6 bases, with 9 bases left between them. Here the CDR3 reads CASSIARGQPQHF. CDR3 coding DNA: TGTGCCAGTAGTATCGCCCGGGGTCAGCCCCAGCATTTT.

The genes are TRBV28 and TRBJ1-1; TRBD1 aligns across 9 bases. V lost 7 bases and J lost 5; bases outside the gene matches: 11. This CDR3 has 15 amino acids. Germline loops: CDR1 MDHEN, CDR2 SYDVKM. The CDR3 nucleotides read TGTGCCAGCACCCCCATACAGGGGGCGGATACTGAAGCTTTCTTT. Amino acids: CASTPIQGADTEAFF.

V is TRBV7-2 and J is TRBJ2-1; 8 positions match TRBD2. V trimming: 5 bases; J trimming: 1 base; junction bases outside the gene matches: 10. The germline V gene encodes CDR1 SGHTA and CDR2 FQGNSA. This CDR3 comprises 17 residues. CDR3 loop: CASSKGEPGGSYNEQFF. In DNA form, the CDR3 reads TGTGCCAGCAGCAAGGGGGAACCGGGAGGGTCCTACAATGAGCAGTTCTTC.

This chain joins TRBV25-1 and TRBJ2-3; D perhaps matches TRBD2 (5 bases). Germline V gene data show CDR1 as MGHDK and CDR2 as SYGVNS. The CDR3 length is 18 residues. With 6 bases removed from V and 2 bases from J, the gap between germline ends came to 24 bases. The CDR3 sequence is CASSPPARDYLNTDTQYF. The CDR3, as DNA: TGTGCCAGCAGCCCCCCCGCGAGAGACTACCTCAACACAGATACGCAGTATTTT.

Ten or more counts support this clone. CDR3 nucleotide sequence: TGTGCCAGCACCCCGGGGGGATGGGGAAACACCATATATTTT. Residues: CASTPGGWGNTIYF. The rearrangement links TRBV11-2 to TRBJ1-3, with a possible D match to TRBD1 (5 bases). The length of the CDR3 is 14 residues. Trimming pared 7 bases from V and 4 bases from J, leaving 14 bases between. The germline V gene has CDR1 SGHAT and CDR2 FQNNGV.

The chain carries TRBV5-4 and TRBJ2-5; 12 bases are a match to TRBD2. CDR1 and CDR2 from the germline V gene are SGHNT and YYREEE (reference sequence). Trimming took 2 bases from V and 3 from J; bases not matched to a gene: 8. The CDR3 is 17 residues long. The chain's CDR3 is CASSLVGLAGGEETQYF. The CDR3 bases are TGTGCCAGCAGCTTAGTGGGCCTAGCGGGAGGGGAAGAGACCCAGTACTTC.

V gene TRBV28 combines with J gene TRBJ2-5, with D unresolved. CDR3 length: 16 residues. Germline values: CDR1 MDHEN, CDR2 SYDVKM. The ends were cut back, 2 bases at V and 2 bases at J, with 15 bases in the middle. CDR3 DNA: TGTGCCAGCAGTTTAAGTGGCACCGGAGATCAAGAGACCCAGTACTTC. This gives the protein CASSLSGTGDQETQYF.

The V gene is TRBV28, the J gene TRBJ1-5; 8 bases fit TRBD1. Unmatched junction bases numbered 2, after V lost 6 bases and J lost 1 base. The CDR3 is 14 amino acids. The germline V gene encodes CDR1 MDHEN and CDR2 SYDVKM. Here the CDR3 reads CASSRTGSNQPQHF. The CDR3 DNA reads TGTGCCAGCAGCCGGACAGGGAGCAATCAGCCCCAGCATTTT. Supplemented by reference TRBV28 and TRBJ1-5, the full variable domain reads DVKVTQSSRYLVKRTGEKVFLECVQDMDHENMFWYRQDPGLGLRLIYFSYDVKMKEKGDIPEGYSVSREKKERFSLILESASTNQTSMYLCASSRTGSNQPQHFGDGTRLSIL.

The chain is built from TRBV5-4 and TRBJ2-3; tentatively, D is TRBD1 (5 bases). Germline lookup yields CDR1 SGHNT and CDR2 YYREEE (reference sequence). With 2 bases removed from V and 0 bases from J, the gap between germline ends came to 10 bases. The CDR3 has 15 residues. This CDR3 is CASSLGDSSTDTQYF. In DNA form, the CDR3 reads TGTGCCAGCAGCTTAGGGGATTCTAGCACAGATACGCAGTATTTT.

The chain links TRBV7-3 to TRBJ2-1, with 9 bases that match TRBD2. The germline gives CDR1 SGHTA, CDR2 FQGTGA. The ends lost 5 bases at V and 6 bases at J; junction bases unmatched: 11. The CDR3 length is 16 residues. In DNA, the CDR3 is TGTGCCAGCAGCCCTAGCGCGGGAGGGTCGCGCAATGAGCAGTTCTTC. Amino acid sequence: CASSPSAGGSRNEQFF.

The chain combines TRBV6-5 with TRBJ2-3; 12 bases align to TRBD2. V lost 6 bases to trimming and J lost 4 bases; unmatched junction nucleotides: 5. Germline V gives CDR1 MNHEY, CDR2 SVGAGI. CDR3 length: 15 amino acids. The CDR3 DNA reads as TGTGCCAGCAGGCGACTAGCGGGAGTGGCAGATACGCAGTATTTT. Protein: CASRRLAGVADTQYF.

This clone was seen more than once but under ten times. The chain uses TRBV3-1 (or the pseudogene TRBV3-2) and TRBJ2-7; 9 bases line up with TRBD1. J lost 8 bases, V lost 4 bases, and 18 bases had no gene match. In germline, CDR1 is LGHDT, CDR2 YNNKEL (reference sequence). The CDR3 has 17 residues. The CDR3 here is CASSPHEALDRGIKQYF. CDR3 nucleotides: TGTGCCAGCAGCCCCCATGAGGCCCTGGACAGGGGCATAAAGCAGTACTTC.

V and J are TRBV28 and TRBJ2-7, with 8 bases matching TRBD2. From germline, CDR1 is MDHEN and CDR2 SYDVKM. V trimming: 4 bases; J trimming: 4 bases; junction bases outside the gene matches: 15. The CDR3 is 17 amino acids. CDR3 amino acids: CASSSPVGLAGMYEQYF. CDR3 nucleotide sequence: TGTGCCAGCAGTTCACCCGTAGGTCTAGCGGGTATGTACGAGCAGTACTTC.

The chain links TRBV6-2 or TRBV6-3 to TRBJ2-6, with TRBD1 as a possible D gene (5 bases). The germline V and J ends were trimmed by 3 bases and 0 bases, with 18 bases remaining between them. Germline CDR1 is MNHEY and CDR2 is SVGEGT. The CDR3 is 19 residues long. Written as DNA, the CDR3 is TGTGCCAGCAGTTATCGGCAGGGTAGCTCCAACTCTGGGGCCAACGTCCTGACTTTC. Its translation: CASSYRQGSSNSGANVLTF.

The CDR3: CASSPAPGNYGYTF. The DNA for the CDR3 is TGCGCCAGCAGCCCCGCCCCAGGGAACTATGGCTACACCTTC. The chain uses TRBV4-3 and TRBJ1-2, with a tentative D call TRBD1 (5 bases). This CDR3 is built from 14 residues. V was cut by 4 bases and J by 2 bases, with 11 bases left in between. Germline loops: CDR1 LGHNA, CDR2 YSLEER.

The chain couples TRBV3-1 (or the pseudogene TRBV3-2) to TRBJ2-5; the D gene is possibly TRBD1 (7 bases). The germline gives CDR1 LGHDT, CDR2 YNNKEL (reference sequence). The CDR3 extends over 15 amino acids. The germline V and J ends were trimmed by 4 bases and 0 bases, with 12 bases remaining between them. CDR3 sequence: CASSPGGQNQETQYF. The CDR3 DNA is TGTGCCAGCAGCCCCGGGGGACAGAACCAAGAGACCCAGTACTTC.